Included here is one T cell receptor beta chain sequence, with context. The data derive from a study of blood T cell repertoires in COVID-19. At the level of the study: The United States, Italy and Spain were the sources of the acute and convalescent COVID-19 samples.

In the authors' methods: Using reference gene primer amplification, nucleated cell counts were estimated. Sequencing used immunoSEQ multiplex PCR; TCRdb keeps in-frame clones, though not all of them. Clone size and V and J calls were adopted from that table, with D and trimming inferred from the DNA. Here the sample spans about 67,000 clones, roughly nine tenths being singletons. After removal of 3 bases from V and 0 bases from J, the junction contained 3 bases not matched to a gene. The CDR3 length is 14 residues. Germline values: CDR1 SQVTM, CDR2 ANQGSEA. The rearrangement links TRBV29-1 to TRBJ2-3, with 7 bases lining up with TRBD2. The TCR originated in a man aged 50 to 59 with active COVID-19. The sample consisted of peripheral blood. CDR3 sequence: CSVDGRGSTDTQYF. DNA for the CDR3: TGCAGCGTTGATGGGCGGGGGAGCACAGATACGCAGTATTTT.